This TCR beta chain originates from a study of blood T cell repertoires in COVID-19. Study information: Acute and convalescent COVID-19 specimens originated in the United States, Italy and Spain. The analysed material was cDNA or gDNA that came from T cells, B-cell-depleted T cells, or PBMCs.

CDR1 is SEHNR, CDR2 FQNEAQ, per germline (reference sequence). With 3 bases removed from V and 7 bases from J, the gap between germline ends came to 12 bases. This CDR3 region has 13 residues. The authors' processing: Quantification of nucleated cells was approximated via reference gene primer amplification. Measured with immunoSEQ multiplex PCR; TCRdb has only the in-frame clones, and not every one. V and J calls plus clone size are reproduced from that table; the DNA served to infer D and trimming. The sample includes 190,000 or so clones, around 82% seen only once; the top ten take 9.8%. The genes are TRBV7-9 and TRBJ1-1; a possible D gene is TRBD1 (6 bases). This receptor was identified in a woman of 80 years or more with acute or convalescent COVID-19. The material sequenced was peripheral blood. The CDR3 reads CASSFGQLDEAFF. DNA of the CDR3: TGTGCCAGCAGCTTTGGACAGCTCGATGAAGCTTTCTTT.